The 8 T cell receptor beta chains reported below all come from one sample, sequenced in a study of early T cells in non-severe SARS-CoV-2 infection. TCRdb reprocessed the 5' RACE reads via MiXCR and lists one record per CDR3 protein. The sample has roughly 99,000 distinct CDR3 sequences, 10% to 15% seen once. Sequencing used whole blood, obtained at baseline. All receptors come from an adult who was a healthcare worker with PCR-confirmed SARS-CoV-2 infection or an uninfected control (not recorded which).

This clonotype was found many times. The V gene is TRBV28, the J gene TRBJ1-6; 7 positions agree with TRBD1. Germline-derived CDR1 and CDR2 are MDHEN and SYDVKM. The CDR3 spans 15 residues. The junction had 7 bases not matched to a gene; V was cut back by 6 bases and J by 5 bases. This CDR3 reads CASRSRQGHNSPLHF. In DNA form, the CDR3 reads TGTGCCAGCAGATCACGACAGGGTCATAATTCACCCCTCCACTTT.

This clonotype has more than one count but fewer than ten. Here the CDR3 reads CASVGTSYEQYF. The CDR3 DNA is TGTGCCAGTGTTGGGACTTCCTACGAGCAGTACTTC. The rearrangement uses TRBV19 and TRBJ2-7, with D possibly matching TRBD2 (6 bases). This CDR3 has 12 amino acids. Germline V gene sequence: CDR1 LNHDA, CDR2 SQIVND (reference sequence). Trimming removed 8 bases at V and 1 base at J, with 9 bases between.

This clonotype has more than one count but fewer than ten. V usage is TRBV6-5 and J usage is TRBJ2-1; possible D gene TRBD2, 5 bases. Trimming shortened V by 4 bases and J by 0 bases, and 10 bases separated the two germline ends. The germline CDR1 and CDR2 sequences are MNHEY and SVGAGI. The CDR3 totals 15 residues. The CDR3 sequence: CASSSDSSSYNEQFF. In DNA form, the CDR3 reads TGTGCCAGCAGTTCGGACTCGAGCTCCTACAATGAGCAGTTCTTC.

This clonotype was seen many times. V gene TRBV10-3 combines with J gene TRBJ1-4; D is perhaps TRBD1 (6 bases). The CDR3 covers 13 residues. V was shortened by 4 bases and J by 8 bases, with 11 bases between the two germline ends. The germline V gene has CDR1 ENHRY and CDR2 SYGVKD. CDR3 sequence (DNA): TGTGCCATCAGTGGCGGACAGTACGAAAAACTGTTTTTT. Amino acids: CAISGGQYEKLFF.

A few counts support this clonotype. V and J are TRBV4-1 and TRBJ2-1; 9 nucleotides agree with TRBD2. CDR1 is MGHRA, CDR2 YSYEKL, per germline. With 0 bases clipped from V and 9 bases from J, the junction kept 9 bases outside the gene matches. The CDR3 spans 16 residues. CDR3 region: CASSQDGLAGGLEQFF. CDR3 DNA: TGCGCCAGCAGCCAAGATGGGCTGGCGGGGGGGCTTGAGCAGTTCTTC.

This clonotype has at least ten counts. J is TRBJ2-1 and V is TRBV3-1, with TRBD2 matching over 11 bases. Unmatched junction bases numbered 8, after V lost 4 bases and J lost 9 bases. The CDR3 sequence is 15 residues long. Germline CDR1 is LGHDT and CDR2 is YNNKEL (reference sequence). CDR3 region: CASSPVAGGLSEQFF. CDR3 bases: TGTGCCAGCAGCCCAGTAGCGGGGGGGCTTAGTGAGCAGTTCTTC.

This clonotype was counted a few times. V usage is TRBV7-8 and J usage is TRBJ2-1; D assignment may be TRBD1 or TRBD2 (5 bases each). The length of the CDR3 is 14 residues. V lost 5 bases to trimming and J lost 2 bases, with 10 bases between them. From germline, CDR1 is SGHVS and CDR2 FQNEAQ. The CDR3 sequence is CASSEPGPYNEQFF. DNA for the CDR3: TGTGCCAGCAGCGAGCCGGGACCCTACAATGAGCAGTTCTTC.

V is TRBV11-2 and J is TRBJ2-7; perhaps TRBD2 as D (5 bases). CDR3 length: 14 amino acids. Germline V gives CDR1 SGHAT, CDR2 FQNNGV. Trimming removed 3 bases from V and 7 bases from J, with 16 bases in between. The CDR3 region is CASSLDVLSGEQYF. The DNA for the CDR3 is TGTGCCAGCAGCTTGGACGTTCTTTCGGGGGAGCAGTACTTC.